One and the same sample provided the 26 T cell receptor beta chains below, sequenced in a study of T cells in women clearing cervical HPV infection. Profiled with immunoSEQ multiplex PCR; TCRdb holds only in-frame clones, not every one. Here the sample table reports fewer than 30,000 clones. Material for sequencing was blood buffy coat. The receptors were gathered from a woman between 18 and 70 years old with a cervical HPV16 infection that either progressed to CIN3+ or cleared (not recorded which).

Comment on this clone: The read ends 3 residues before the CDR3 terminus; that terminus is restored from the germline J gene. V and J are TRBV20-1 and TRBJ2-2; 9 bases fit TRBD1. CDR3 length: 15 residues. Germline V CDR1 and CDR2: DFQATT, SNEGSKA (reference sequence). CDR3 amino acids: CSVTGTGSYNSPLFF. The sequenced part of the CDR3 DNA is TGCAGTGTTACCGGGACAGGGTCCTATAATTCACCG.

On this clone: The missing CDR3 end, 3 residues past where the read stops, is filled in from the germline J gene. The V call is TRBV30, the J call TRBJ2-3; 9 nucleotides align to TRBD2. The CDR3 sequence is 20 residues long. Looked up from germline, CDR1 is GTSNPN and CDR2 is SVGIG (reference sequence). The junction had 19 bases not matched to a gene; V was cut back by 1 base and J by 2 bases. CDR3 in amino acids: CAWSGGRALNGDSSTDTQYF. The covered CDR3 bases are TGTGCCTGGAGTGGCGGGAGGGCCTTGAATGGCGACTCATCCACAGATACG.

With respect to this clone: The read halts 3 residues ahead of the CDR3 end, with the missing end drawn from the germline J gene. V is TRBV12-3 or TRBV12-4 and J is TRBJ1-4; a weak D match, TRBD1 (5 bases). The ends were cut back, 3 bases at V and 10 bases at J, with 9 bases in the middle. This CDR3 is built from 12 residues. CDR3 loop: CASSLDTGKLFF. CDR3 bases read: TGTGCCAGCAGTTTGGACACGGGAAAA.

A word on this clone: The read terminates 3 residues ahead of where the CDR3 ends, so the germline J gene completes it. This chain uses TRBV18 with TRBJ1-4; D possibly corresponds to TRBD1 (5 bases). This CDR3 is 15 amino acids long. CDR1 and CDR2 from the germline V gene are KGHSH and LQKENI. CDR3 bases read: TGTGCCAGCTCACCACCGGGGCAGGGTAATTCACCA. It yields the protein CASSPPGQGNSP. The whole CDR3 protein is CASSPPGQGNSPLFF.

Worth noting for this clone: Sequencing ends 3 residues short of the CDR3 end; the germline J gene provides the rest. The rearrangement links TRBV11-3 to TRBJ2-7; D is ambiguous. The CDR3 is 12 amino acids. The germline gives CDR1 SGHNT, CDR2 YENEEA. With 4 bases removed from V and 5 bases from J, the gap between germline ends came to 9 bases. CDR3 protein: CASSSRFDEQYF. The sequenced CDR3 bases are TGTGCCAGCAGCTCTAGGTTCGACGAG.

Remarks on this clone: The read falls 3 residues short of the CDR3 end, and the missing part is taken from the germline J gene. This rearrangement joins TRBV5-1 to TRBJ1-2, with 8 bases lining up with TRBD1. V was pared by 4 bases and J by 6 bases, with 8 bases of the junction left unmatched. Germline V CDR1 and CDR2: SGHRS, YFSETQ. The CDR3 is made up of 14 amino acids. CDR3 in amino acids: CASSLGQGRDGYTF. The sequenced CDR3 bases are TGCGCCAGCAGCCTAGGACAGGGCAGGGATGGC. The full variable domain, completed using reference TRBV5-1 and TRBJ1-2, is KAGVTQTPRYLIKTRGQQVTLSCSPISGHRSVSWYQQTPGQGLQFLFEYFSETQRNKGNFPGRFSGRQFSNSRSEMNVSTLELGDSALYLCASSLGQGRDGYTFGSGTRLTVV.

This clone ranks as medium-sized in terms of frequency. Sequencing ends 3 residues short of the CDR3 end; the germline J gene provides the rest. The gene calls are TRBV29-1 and TRBJ2-3, with 15 positions matching TRBD2. The germline V gene encodes CDR1 SQVTM and CDR2 ANQGSEA. This CDR3 region has 15 residues. Losses at the gene ends were 7 bases for V and 1 base for J; bases not matched to a gene: 3. CDR3 sequence: CSAGTSGGRTDTQYF. The DNA read from the CDR3 is TGCAGCGCTGGGACTAGCGGGGGGCGCACAGATACG.

Details on this clone: Read sequence stops 3 residues before the CDR3 end, and the germline J gene provides the missing end. The chain recombines TRBV5-6 with TRBJ2-1; D remains ambiguous. The V and J ends lost 2 bases and 7 bases respectively, with 10 bases between them. There are 13 residues in the CDR3. The germline V gene has CDR1 SGHDT and CDR2 YYEEEE. The CDR3 loop reads CASSFNAENEQFF. CDR3 DNA (partial): TGTGCCAGCAGCTTCAACGCGGAAAATGAG.

Comment on this clone: The read ends 3 residues shy of where the CDR3 ends; the end is completed using the germline J gene. The chain couples TRBV4-2 to TRBJ1-5; the match to TRBD1 covers 8 bases. This CDR3 contains 14 residues. V lost 3 bases to trimming and J lost 8 bases; unmatched junction nucleotides: 6. Looked up from germline, CDR1 is LGHNA and CDR2 is YNFKEQ. CDR3 sequence reads: CASSHGQGEEPQHF. The DNA read from the CDR3 is TGTGCCAGCAGCCACGGACAGGGCGAAGAGCCC.

Worth noting for this clone: The sequenced fragment ends 3 residues before the CDR3 boundary, so the rest is inferred from the germline J gene. The V gene is TRBV20-1, the J gene TRBJ2-3; 11 bases line up with TRBD2. Trimming at V came to 5 bases and at J to 3 bases, leaving 4 bases not matched to a gene. From germline, CDR1 is DFQATT and CDR2 SNEGSKA (reference sequence). The CDR3 has 14 residues. CDR3 region: CSAAGTSGTDTQYF. CDR3 DNA (partial): TGCAGTGCTGCTGGGACTAGCGGAACAGATACG.

The CDR3 protein is CASSFGVWNDYTF. The CDR3 DNA, read in part, is TGTGCCAGCAGCTTCGGGGTCTGGAATGAC. The rearrangement uses TRBV7-9 and TRBJ1-2; D gene unclear. The read comes to an end 3 residues before the CDR3 does, leaving the germline J gene to fill in the end. This CDR3 comprises 13 residues. The germline CDR1 and CDR2 sequences are SEHNR and FQNEAQ (reference sequence). The full variable domain, its missing parts supplied by reference TRBV7-9 and TRBJ1-2, is DTGVSQNPRHKITKRGQNVTFRCDPISEHNRLYWYRQTLGQGPEFLTYFQNEAQLEKSRLLSDRFSAERPKGSFSTLEIQRTEQGDSAMYLCASSFGVWNDYTFGSGTRLTVV.

As regards this clone: The read terminates 3 residues before the CDR3 end, so the remaining end is supplied by the germline J gene. The genes are TRBV20-1 and TRBJ1-1; TRBD1 might be the D (6 bases). This CDR3 region has 14 residues. Germline CDR1 and CDR2: DFQATT and SNEGSKA (reference sequence). Trimming cost V 1 base and J 1 base, with 10 bases left between them. The CDR3 protein is CSARVGTRNTEAFF. CDR3 DNA, as far as it was read: TGCAGTGCTAGAGTTGGGACAAGGAACACTGAA.

Points on this clone: The read stops 3 residues short of the end of the CDR3; the missing end is completed from the germline J gene. The rearrangement links TRBV2 to TRBJ2-4, with a weak D call TRBD1 (5 bases). Germline assignment: CDR1 SNHLY and CDR2 FYNNEI. The length of the CDR3 is 14 residues. The CDR3 here is CASSEGAGRYGQYF. Partial CDR3 DNA: TGTGCCAGCAGTGAAGGGGCAGGGCGCTATGGT.

Concerning this clone itself: The read ends 3 residues early relative to the CDR3; the germline J gene fills the gap. The chain joins TRBV7-9 to TRBJ1-2, with 7 bases fitting TRBD1. Germline values: CDR1 SEHNR, CDR2 FQNEAQ (reference sequence). This CDR3 has 15 residues. CDR3 loop: CASSVAGTASYDYTF. The DNA read from the CDR3 is TGTGCCAGCAGCGTTGCCGGGACAGCATCCTACGAC.

Details on this clone: Coverage ceases 3 residues before the CDR3 finishes, and the germline J gene fills in the end. The chain combines TRBV10-3 with TRBJ2-2; 9 nucleotides line up with TRBD2. This CDR3 region has 15 residues. Germline V gene lookup returns CDR1 ENHRY and CDR2 SYGVKD. J was trimmed by 2 bases and V by 8 bases; bases with no gene match: 6. The covered CDR3 bases are TGTGCCATCGGCGGGGGGGGTCGTAACACCGGGGAG. Protein product: CAIGGGGRNTGE. The whole CDR3 reads CAIGGGGRNTGELFF.

Concerning this clone: From the germline J gene comes the end of the CDR3, since the read stops 3 residues before it. The genes are TRBV5-1 and TRBJ2-5, with 14 nucleotides matching TRBD2. This CDR3 has 18 amino acids. Germline V gene sequence: CDR1 SGHRS, CDR2 YFSETQ. V was pared by 2 bases and J by 0 bases, with 6 bases of the junction left unmatched. CDR3 protein: CASSFGTSGRYHQETQYF. The part of the CDR3 DNA that was read is TGCGCCAGCAGCTTTGGGACTAGCGGGAGATATCACCAAGAGACC.

The CDR3 here is CASSTHRDSTEAFF. CDR3 bases read: TGTGCCAGCAGCACCCACAGGGATAGTACTGAA. The chain links TRBV6-4 to TRBJ1-1; a weak D match, TRBD1 (6 bases). The DNA ends 3 residues before the CDR3 does, and the rest of the CDR3 is filled in from the germline J gene. The CDR3 is made up of 14 amino acids. V lost 6 bases and J 5 bases, leaving 16 bases between the germline ends. Looked up from germline, CDR1 is MRHNA and CDR2 is SNTAGT.

As regards this clone: The CDR3 end is not reached by the read, which stops 3 residues before it; the germline J gene fills it in. V and J are TRBV20-1 and TRBJ1-4; D gene unclear. Trimming removed 3 bases at V and 0 bases at J, with 14 bases between. Germline CDR1 and CDR2: DFQATT and SNEGSKA (reference sequence). This CDR3 contains 16 residues. The CDR3 here is CSASSQLISTNEKLFF. Partial CDR3 DNA: TGCAGTGCTAGTTCACAGCTGATCTCAACTAATGAAAAA.

Concerning this clone: Read data end 3 residues before the CDR3 end; the end is taken from the germline J gene. This chain connects TRBV4-2 to TRBJ2-5; 12 bases are shared with TRBD2. From germline, CDR1 is LGHNA and CDR2 YNFKEQ. CDR3 length: 20 residues. J lost 5 bases, V lost 0 bases, and 16 bases had no gene match. This CDR3 reads CASSQDDRGASGGAWETQYF. The part of the CDR3 DNA that was read is TGTGCCAGCAGCCAAGATGACCGGGGGGCTAGCGGGGGGGCTTGGGAGACC.

A remark on this clone: The read comes to an end 3 residues before the CDR3 does, leaving the germline J gene to fill in the end. The chain links TRBV29-1 to TRBJ1-2; D is unclear. The CDR3 runs to 14 residues. Germline CDR1 SQVTM, CDR2 ANQGSEA. The CDR3 loop is CSVPYGPNSAGYTF. The sequenced CDR3 bases are TGCAGCGTTCCCTATGGGCCGAACTCCGCGGGC.

With regard to this clone: The read terminates 3 residues ahead of where the CDR3 ends, so the germline J gene completes it. The V and J genes are TRBV20-1 and TRBJ2-3, with 8 bases matching TRBD1. The germline V gene encodes CDR1 DFQATT and CDR2 SNEGSKA (reference sequence). CDR3 length equals 16 residues. With V trimmed by 6 bases and J by 2 bases, 13 bases remained unmatched. The CDR3 DNA, read in part, is TGCAGTGCGCCAACCCCCGGGACAGGCCTCACAGATACG. Translating it yields CSAPTPGTGLTDT. From start to end, the CDR3 is CSAPTPGTGLTDTQYF.

About this clone: The read gets to within 3 residues of the CDR3 end, and the germline J gene fills in the rest. V is TRBV10-3 and J is TRBJ1-1; TRBD1 aligns across 10 bases. Trimming at V came to 0 bases and at J to 5 bases, leaving 3 bases not matched to a gene. The CDR3 totals 15 residues. Germline V gene lookup returns CDR1 ENHRY and CDR2 SYGVKD. Partial CDR3 DNA: TGTGCCATCAGTGAGTCGAGACAGGGGGCTACTGAA. This encodes CAISESRQGATE. The entire CDR3 protein reads CAISESRQGATEAFF.

Remarks on this clone: The read terminates 3 residues before the CDR3 end, so the remaining end is supplied by the germline J gene. The chain employs TRBV6-2 or TRBV6-3 and TRBJ2-3; possibly TRBD2 for D (7 bases). This CDR3 has 14 residues. Germline values: CDR1 MNHEY, CDR2 SVGEGT. CDR3 in amino acids: CASSYLGGQETQYF. The part of the CDR3 DNA that was read is TGTGCCAGCAGTTACTTGGGGGGGCAAGAGACG.

In the case of this clone: The read ends 3 residues before the CDR3 terminus; that terminus is restored from the germline J gene. The rearrangement joins TRBV18 to TRBJ1-1; D ambiguous. Germline CDR1 KGHSH, CDR2 LQKENI. The CDR3 runs to 14 residues. V lost 4 bases and J 0 bases, leaving 9 bases between the germline ends. The sequenced CDR3 bases are TGTGCCAGCTCACACGGGTTGGTGAACACTGAA. Translated: CASSHGLVNTE. The full CDR3 protein is CASSHGLVNTEAFF.

A word on this clone: The missing CDR3 end, 3 residues past where the read stops, is filled in from the germline J gene. The chain joins TRBV7-2 to TRBJ2-7; D ambiguous. Deletions cut 6 bases from V and 4 bases from J, with 13 bases between. The CDR3 runs 13 residues. Germline assignment: CDR1 SGHTA and CDR2 FQGNSA. The DNA read from the CDR3 is TGTGCCAGCAGTAGCTCAGTGGAGTACGAG. Translation: CASSSSVEYE. The entire CDR3 reads CASSSSVEYEQYF. Full variable domain (rest looked up from reference TRBV7-2 and TRBJ2-7): GAGVSQSPSNKVTEKGKDVELRCDPISGHTALYWYRQSLGQGLEFLIYFQGNSAPDKSGLPSDRFSAERTGGSVSTLTIQRTQQEDSAVYLCASSSSVEYEQYFGPGTRLTVT.

For this clone: The read stops 3 residues short of the end of the CDR3; the missing end is completed from the germline J gene. This rearrangement joins TRBV7-6 to TRBJ1-2, with D perhaps TRBD1 (5 bases). The CDR3 loop spans 14 amino acids. Germline V gives CDR1 SGHVS, CDR2 FNYEAQ. The sequenced CDR3 bases are TGTGCCAGCAGCTTACAAGGGACTAGTAATGAC. Translating gives CASSLQGTSND. In full, the CDR3 reads CASSLQGTSNDYTF.